A single sample is the source of the 12 T cell receptor beta chains below, sequenced in a study of T cell repertoires in cytomegalovirus infection. TCRdb ran MiXCR on the reads and lists one entry per CDR3 protein. The sample contains approximately 630,000 distinct CDR3 sequences, roughly 26% of which appear only once. Source material: CD8+ T cells from PBMCs. These receptors originate from a human donor in good health (CMV status not recorded). Some clones in this sample may be carry-over from other donors' samples.

This clonotype was counted between two and nine times. DNA of the CDR3: TGCAGTGCTAGAGAGAGGTCGGCGATTTATATCGATGGCTACACCTTC. Protein product: CSARERSAIYIDGYTF. The V call is TRBV20-1, the J call TRBJ1-2; D ambiguous. V was cut by 0 bases and J by 6 bases, with 20 bases left in between. The germline gives CDR1 DFQATT, CDR2 SNEGSKA (reference sequence). The length of the CDR3 is 16 residues.

This clonotype has a handful of counts. The V and J genes are TRBV28 and TRBJ1-2; 7 positions match TRBD1. CDR3 size: 16 residues. The V and J ends lost 4 bases and 3 bases, in that order; junction bases with no gene match: 11. Germline loops: CDR1 MDHEN, CDR2 SYDVKM. The CDR3 region has the DNA TGTGCCAGCAGTTCCTCCTCAGGGGGTTCATACTATGGCTACACCTTC. It encodes CASSSSSGGSYYGYTF.

This clonotype was observed many times. The chain uses TRBV12-3 or TRBV12-4 and TRBJ1-4; TRBD1 is a possible D gene (5 bases). CDR3 length equals 15 residues. V was shortened by 3 bases and J by 7 bases, with 15 bases between the two germline ends. CDR3 amino acids: CASSFQGTHFEKLFF. The CDR3 coding sequence is TGTGCCAGCAGTTTTCAAGGGACCCACTTTGAAAAACTGTTTTTT.

The chain links TRBV7-2 to TRBJ1-5; 7 nucleotides align to TRBD1. V was clipped by 10 bases and J by 5 bases; unmatched bases: 14. Germline CDR1 reads SGHTA; CDR2 reads FQGNSA. CDR3 size: 15 residues. The CDR3 reads CANSPRVGTDQPQHF. The DNA of the CDR3 is TGTGCCAACAGTCCCCGGGTCGGGACAGATCAGCCCCAGCATTTT.

The sample holds a few counts of this clonotype. The V and J genes are TRBV27 and TRBJ2-7, with 9 bases that match TRBD1. V trimming: 5 bases; J trimming: 5 bases; junction bases outside the gene matches: 7. This CDR3 contains 14 residues. Germline-derived CDR1 and CDR2 are MNHEY and SMNVEV (reference sequence). The CDR3 bases are TGTGCCAGCAGTCTAACAGGGGGCCTGGACGAGCAGTACTTC. Translated, it gives CASSLTGGLDEQYF.

The CDR3 bases are TGCAGTGCTAGAGAACGCAGGGGGTACCCCACCGGGGAGCTGTTTTTT. Its translation: CSARERRGYPTGELFF. V and J are TRBV20-1 and TRBJ2-2, with 7 positions matching TRBD1. The germline CDR1 and CDR2 sequences are DFQATT and SNEGSKA (reference sequence). V was clipped by 0 bases and J by 4 bases; unmatched bases: 8. This CDR3 has 16 amino acids.

V gene TRBV11-3 combines with J gene TRBJ2-3, with 10 bases matching TRBD1. The CDR3 has 17 amino acids. CDR1 and CDR2 (germline): SGHNT, YENEEA. The V gene end was trimmed by 1 base and the J gene end by 2 bases; junction bases not matched to a gene: 6. The CDR3 region is CASSLGTGTGVTDTQYF. CDR3 bases: TGTGCCAGCAGCTTAGGCACCGGGACAGGGGTCACAGATACGCAGTATTTT.

This clonotype occurred many times. The chain combines TRBV5-6 with TRBJ1-1; D remains unclear. The CDR3 is made up of 12 amino acids. Between the trimmed V and J ends, which lost 3 bases and 6 bases, there was a span of 9 bases. Per germline, CDR1 SGHDT and CDR2 YYEEEE. CDR3 protein: CASSWMEAEAFF. The CDR3 DNA reads TGTGCCAGCAGCTGGATGGAGGCTGAAGCTTTCTTT. The variable domain in full, with the rest retrieved from reference TRBV5-6 and TRBJ1-1, is DAGVTQSPTHLIKTRGQQVTLRCSPKSGHDTVSWYQQALGQGPQFIFQYYEEEERQRGNFPDRFSGHQFPNYSSELNVNALLLGDSALYLCASSWMEAEAFFGQGTRLTVV.

This clonotype was seen only a few times. This chain joins TRBV2 and TRBJ2-1; a weak D match, TRBD2 (6 bases). There are 15 residues in the CDR3. V shed 1 base and J shed 2 bases, with 9 bases lying between them. From germline, CDR1 is SNHLY and CDR2 FYNNEI. CDR3 sequence (DNA): TGTGCCAGCAGTGAAGGGACTACAACCTACAATGAGCAGTTCTTC. It yields the protein CASSEGTTTYNEQFF.

This clonotype was observed many times. The chain uses TRBV7-9 and TRBJ2-2; D gene unclear. Germline CDR1 and CDR2: SEHNR and FQNEAQ (reference sequence). V was trimmed by 3 bases and J by 5 bases, leaving 7 bases between them. CDR3 size: 13 residues. The CDR3 sequence: CASSFLETGELFF. The DNA for the CDR3 is TGTGCCAGCAGCTTTTTGGAGACCGGGGAGCTGTTTTTT.

This clonotype was seen repeatedly, ten times or more. The CDR3 nucleotides read TGCAGCGTTGACGGACAGGGGGACTACGAGCAGTACTTC. This encodes CSVDGQGDYEQYF. The rearrangement joins TRBV29-1 to TRBJ2-7; 10 bases are a match to TRBD1. The germline V gene encodes CDR1 SQVTM and CDR2 ANQGSEA. CDR3 size: 13 residues. The V segment lost 3 bases and the J segment 3 bases; nucleotides outside the gene matches: 2.

This chain links TRBV28 with TRBJ1-3; D is unclear. Between the trimmed V and J ends, which lost 11 bases and 3 bases, there was a span of 8 bases. The CDR3 contains 11 residues. Germline loops: CDR1 MDHEN, CDR2 SYDVKM. The CDR3 spells CAGSFGNTIYF. The CDR3, as DNA: TGTGCCGGATCCTTTGGAAACACCATATATTTT.